A selection of T cell receptor beta chains follows, all from one sample in a study of CD8+ T cells in alopecia areata. Assay: immunoSEQ multiplex PCR; the TCRdb copy retains only in-frame clones and omits some. This sample has 150,000 to 200,000 clones, with approximately 62% found just once. This sample comprised CD4+ T cells sorted from blood, obtained at week 24, from a patient treated with tofacitinib. The source of these receptors is a human donor with alopecia areata. Each CDR3 is given with its conserved first and last residue. D genes are given only for firm matches. Some rows mark clone size as missing; the rest say once, few, many or name a class of expanded clone.

>TRBJ2-3|few|-|TRBV30
TGTGCCTGGAGTAAGGGGGGCAGTGTAGATACGCAGTATTTT
CAWSKGGSVDTQYF
>TRBJ1-2|few|-|TRBV20-1
TGCAGTGCCTGGGGACCCAGGGGCTACACCTTC
CSAWGPRGYTF
>TRBJ2-5|-|-|TRBV9
TGTGCCAGCAGCGCCTCCAGAGAGACCCAGTACTTC
CASSASRETQYF
>TRBJ1-6|-|-|TRBV14
TGTGCCAGCAGCCAGGCAGGGGTCGCTCCCCCCCTCCACTTT
CASSQAGVAPPLHF
>TRBJ2-3|-|TRBD2|TRBV7-9
TGTGCCAGCAGCGACGGGGGCAAACTAGCGGGGGCAGATACGCAGTATTTT
CASSDGGKLAGADTQYF
>TRBJ2-5|-|TRBD2|TRBV30
TGTGCCGGTGCTGGCGGGGGGGTTTCCCAGTACTTC
CAGAGGGVSQYF
>TRBJ2-3|-|-|TRBV9
TGTGCCAGCAGCGCATCTACAGATACGCAGTATTTT
CASSASTDTQYF
>TRBJ1-1|-|-|TRBV7-2
TGTGCCAGCAGCCCTTTACAGGGAACTGAAGCTTTCTTT
CASSPLQGTEAFF
>TRBJ1-5|-|TRBD1|TRBV18
TGTGCCAGCTCATCAAATGGACAGGCAGGGCAGCCCCAGCATTTT
CASSSNGQAGQPQHF
>TRBJ2-4|-|-|TRBV4-1
TGCGCCAGCAGCCAAGGAACAGTAGCCAAAAACATTCAGTACTTC
CASSQGTVAKNIQYF
>TRBJ2-6|-|TRBD1|TRBV6-1
TGTGCCAGCAGCAGACAGGGAAGGGCCAACGTCCTGACTTTC
CASSRQGRANVLTF
>TRBJ2-1|few|-|TRBV7-9
TGTGCCAGCAGCTTGGTTGTCGGGGGGCCCTCCTACAATGAGCAGTTCTTC
CASSLVVGGPSYNEQFF
>TRBJ2-2|few|TRBD1|TRBV19
TGTGCCAGTAGCTCTGGACAGGAGGCCGGGGAGCTGTTTTTT
CASSSGQEAGELFF
>TRBJ2-7|once|TRBD1|TRBV18
TGTGCCAGCTCGGCAGTCGACAGGGCATCCTACGAGCAGTACTTC
CASSAVDRASYEQYF
>TRBJ1-5|many|TRBD1|TRBV7-2
TGTGCCAGCAGCTTAGCGTCGGCAGGGGGTAAACAGCCCCAGCATTTT
CASSLASAGGKQPQHF
>TRBJ1-5|few|-|TRBV30
TGTGCCTGGAGTGTACGGGGGGCTCGGAATCAGCCCCAGCATTTT
CAWSVRGARNQPQHF
>TRBJ2-2|-|-|TRBV2
TGTGCCAGCAGGACCGTCTCGGGATCCACCGGGGAGCTGTTTTTT
CASRTVSGSTGELFF
>TRBJ2-5|-|-|TRBV4-1
TGCGCCAGCAGCCAAGCATTGACAGCAAAACAAGAGACCCAGTACTTC
CASSQALTAKQETQYF
>TRBJ2-1|-|-|TRBV13
TGTGCCAGCAGCTTGGCAGGGGTCCACAATGAGCAGTTCTTC
CASSLAGVHNEQFF
>TRBJ1-1|few|-|TRBV7-9
TGTGCCAGCAGCCTCAGACAGGACGGTGCTTTCTTT
CASSLRQDGAFF
>TRBJ2-3|-|-|TRBV28
TGTGCCAGCAGTTTCGGACGTAGCACAGATACGCAGTATTTT
CASSFGRSTDTQYF
>TRBJ2-2|-|-|TRBV15
TGTGCCACTAAACCGGGACACCTCACCGGGGAGCTGTTTTTT
CATKPGHLTGELFF
>TRBJ2-7|-|-|TRBV15
TGTGCCACCAGCCCTTTTAACGGCGAGCAGTACTTC
CATSPFNGEQYF
>TRBJ1-2|-|-|TRBV29-1
TGCAGCGTTGAAGTAGGACAGAACTATGGCTACACCTTC
CSVEVGQNYGYTF
>TRBJ2-5|few|-|TRBV7-9
TGTGCCAGCAGCAGGGTTGAGGAGACCCAGTACTTC
CASSRVEETQYF
>TRBJ2-5|-|TRBD1|TRBV10-3
TGTGCCATCAGTGAAGGGGCAGGGGGCTTTAAAGAGACCCAGTACTTC
CAISEGAGGFKETQYF
>TRBJ2-7|-|TRBD1|TRBV29-1
TGCAGCGTTGTAAGGGCAGGGGGTCCACGCTACGAGCAGTACTTC
CSVVRAGGPRYEQYF
>TRBJ1-5|-|-|TRBV25-1
TGTGCCAGCAGCCTGGAGGGAGGGAATCAGCCCCAGCATTTT
CASSLEGGNQPQHF
>TRBJ1-2|-|-|TRBV6-6
TGTGCCAGCAGTTATGGTCTGACGAGGGCTAACTATGGCTACACCTTC
CASSYGLTRANYGYTF
>TRBJ2-3|-|TRBD2|TRBV10-3
TGTGCCGCCAGAGACGGACTAGCGGGGGGGGCAGATACGCAGTATTTT
CAARDGLAGGADTQYF
>TRBJ1-2|few|TRBD1|TRBV29-1
TGCAGCGTTAGCCCCGGGACAGTCTATGGCTACACCTTC
CSVSPGTVYGYTF
>TRBJ1-6|-|TRBD1|TRBV18
TGTGCCAGCTCACCACTTGGGACAGGGTTAGATTCACCCCTCCACTTT
CASSPLGTGLDSPLHF
>TRBJ1-2|-|TRBD1|TRBV27
TGTGCCAGCAAACCGGGACAGGCGTATGGCTACACCTTC
CASKPGQAYGYTF
>TRBJ2-2|-|-|TRBV5-1
TGCGCCAGCAGCTTGTCCGTCCTACCCGGGGAGCTGTTTTTT
CASSLSVLPGELFF
>TRBJ1-1|few|TRBD1|TRBV18
TGTGCCAGCTCACCACGACAGGGACGGACTGAAGCTTTCTTT
CASSPRQGRTEAFF